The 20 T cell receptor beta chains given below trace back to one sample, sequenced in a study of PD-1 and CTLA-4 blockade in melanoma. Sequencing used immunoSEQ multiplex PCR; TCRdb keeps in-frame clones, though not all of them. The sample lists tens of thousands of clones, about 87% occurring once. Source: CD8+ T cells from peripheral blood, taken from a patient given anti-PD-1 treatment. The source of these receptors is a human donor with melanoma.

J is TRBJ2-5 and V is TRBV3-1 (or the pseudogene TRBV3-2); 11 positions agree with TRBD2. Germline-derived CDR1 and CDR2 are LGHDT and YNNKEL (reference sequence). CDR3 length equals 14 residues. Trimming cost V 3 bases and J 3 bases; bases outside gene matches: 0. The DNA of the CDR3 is TGTGCCAGCAGCCAGACTAGCGGGGAAGAGACCCAGTACTTC. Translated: CASSQTSGEETQYF.

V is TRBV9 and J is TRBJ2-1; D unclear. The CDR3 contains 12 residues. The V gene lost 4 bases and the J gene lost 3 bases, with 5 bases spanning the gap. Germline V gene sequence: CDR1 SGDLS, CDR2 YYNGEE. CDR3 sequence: CASSLSYNEQFF. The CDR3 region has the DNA TGTGCCAGCAGCCTCAGCTACAATGAGCAGTTCTTC.

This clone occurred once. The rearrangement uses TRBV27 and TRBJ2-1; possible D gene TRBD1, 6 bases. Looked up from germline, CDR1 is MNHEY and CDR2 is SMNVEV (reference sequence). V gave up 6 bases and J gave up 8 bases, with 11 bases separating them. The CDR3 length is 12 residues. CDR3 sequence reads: CASSLTGYEQFF. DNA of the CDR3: TGTGCCAGCAGCCTTACAGGGTATGAGCAGTTCTTC.

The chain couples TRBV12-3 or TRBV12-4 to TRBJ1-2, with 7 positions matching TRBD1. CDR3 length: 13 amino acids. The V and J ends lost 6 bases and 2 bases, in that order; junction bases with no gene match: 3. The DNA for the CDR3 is TGTGCCAGCAGCTTGACAGGGAACTATGGCTACACCTTC. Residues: CASSLTGNYGYTF.

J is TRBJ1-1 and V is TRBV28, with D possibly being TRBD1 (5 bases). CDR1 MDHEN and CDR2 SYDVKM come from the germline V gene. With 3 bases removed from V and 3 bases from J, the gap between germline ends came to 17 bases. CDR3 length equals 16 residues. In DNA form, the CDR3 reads TGTGCCAGCAGTTTGGGGCCAGGGTACTCTGACACTGAAGCTTTCTTT. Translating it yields CASSLGPGYSDTEAFF.

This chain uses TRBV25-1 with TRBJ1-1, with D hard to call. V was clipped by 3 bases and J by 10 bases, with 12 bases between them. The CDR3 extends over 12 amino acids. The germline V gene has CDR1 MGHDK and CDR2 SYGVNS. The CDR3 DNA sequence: TGTGCCAGCAGTGATACCAGTCGGAGAGCTTTCTTT. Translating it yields CASSDTSRRAFF.

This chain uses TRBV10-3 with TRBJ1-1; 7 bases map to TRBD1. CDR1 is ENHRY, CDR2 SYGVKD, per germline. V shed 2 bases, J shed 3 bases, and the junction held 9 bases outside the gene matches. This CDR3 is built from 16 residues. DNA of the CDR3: TGTGCCATCAGTGAGCCTAAGACAGGGTGGGACACTGAAGCTTTCTTT. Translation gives CAISEPKTGWDTEAFF.

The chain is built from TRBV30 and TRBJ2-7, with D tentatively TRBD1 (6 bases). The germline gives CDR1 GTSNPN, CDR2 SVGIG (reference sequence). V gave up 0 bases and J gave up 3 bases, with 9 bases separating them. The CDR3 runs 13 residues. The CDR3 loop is CAWSVGHDYEQYF. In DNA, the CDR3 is TGTGCCTGGAGTGTGGGACATGACTACGAGCAGTACTTC.

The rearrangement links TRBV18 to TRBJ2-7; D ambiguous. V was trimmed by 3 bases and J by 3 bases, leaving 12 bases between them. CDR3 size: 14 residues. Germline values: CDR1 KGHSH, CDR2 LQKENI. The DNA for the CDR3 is TGTGCCAGCTCACCGGCCAGCCTAGGCTACGAGCAGTACTTC. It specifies CASSPASLGYEQYF.

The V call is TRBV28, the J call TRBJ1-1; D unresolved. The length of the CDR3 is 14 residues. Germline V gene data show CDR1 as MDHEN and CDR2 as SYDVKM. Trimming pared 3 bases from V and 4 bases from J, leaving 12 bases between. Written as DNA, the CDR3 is TGTGCCAGCAGTTTTGGACTTAACCCCACTGAAGCTTTCTTT. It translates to CASSFGLNPTEAFF.

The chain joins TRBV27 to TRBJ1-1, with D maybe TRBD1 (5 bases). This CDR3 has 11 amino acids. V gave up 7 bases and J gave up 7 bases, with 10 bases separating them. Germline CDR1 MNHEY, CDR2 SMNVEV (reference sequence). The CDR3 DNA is TGTGCCAGCACTGCGACAGTTGAAGCTTTCTTT. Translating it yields CASTATVEAFF.

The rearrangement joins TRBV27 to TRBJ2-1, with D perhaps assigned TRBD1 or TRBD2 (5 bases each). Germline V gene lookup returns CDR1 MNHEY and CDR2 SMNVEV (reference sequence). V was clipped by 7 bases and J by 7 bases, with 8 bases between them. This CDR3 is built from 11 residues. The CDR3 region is CASNGANEQFF. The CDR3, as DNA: TGTGCCAGCAACGGGGCGAATGAGCAGTTCTTC.

This CDR3 reads CASLGRGYEQYF. DNA for the CDR3: TGTGCCAGCCTCGGCCGGGGGTACGAGCAGTACTTC. The chain uses TRBV2 and TRBJ2-7; perhaps TRBD2 as D (6 bases). Looked up from germline, CDR1 is SNHLY and CDR2 is FYNNEI. Trimming shortened V by 8 bases and J by 4 bases, and 12 bases separated the two germline ends. There are 12 residues in the CDR3.

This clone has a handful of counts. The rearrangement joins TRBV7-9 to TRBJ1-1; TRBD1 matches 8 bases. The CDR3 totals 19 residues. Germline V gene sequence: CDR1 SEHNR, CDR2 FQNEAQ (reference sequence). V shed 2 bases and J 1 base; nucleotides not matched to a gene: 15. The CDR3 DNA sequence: TGTGCCAGCAGCTTACCTAGCCAGGACAGGGTTTATGAGAACACTGAAGCTTTCTTT. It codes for CASSLPSQDRVYENTEAFF.

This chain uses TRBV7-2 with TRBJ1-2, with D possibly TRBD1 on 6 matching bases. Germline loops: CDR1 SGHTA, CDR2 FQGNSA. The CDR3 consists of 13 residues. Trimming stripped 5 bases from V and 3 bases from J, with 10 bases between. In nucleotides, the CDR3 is TGTGCCAGCAGCACCGGACAGCACTATGGCTACACCTTC. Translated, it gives CASSTGQHYGYTF.

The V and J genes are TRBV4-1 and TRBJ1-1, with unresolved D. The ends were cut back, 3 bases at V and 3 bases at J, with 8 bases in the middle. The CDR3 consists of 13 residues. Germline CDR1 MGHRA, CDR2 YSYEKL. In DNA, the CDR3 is TGCGCCAGCAGCCAGTACGTGGACACTGAAGCTTTCTTT. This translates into CASSQYVDTEAFF.

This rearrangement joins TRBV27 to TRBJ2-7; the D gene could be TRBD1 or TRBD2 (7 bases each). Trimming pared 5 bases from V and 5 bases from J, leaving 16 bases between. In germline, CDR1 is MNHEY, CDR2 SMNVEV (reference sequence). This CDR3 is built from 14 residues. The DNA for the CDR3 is TGTGCCAGCAGTACCCAGGGGGAGGGGCACGAGCAGTACTTC. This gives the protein CASSTQGEGHEQYF.

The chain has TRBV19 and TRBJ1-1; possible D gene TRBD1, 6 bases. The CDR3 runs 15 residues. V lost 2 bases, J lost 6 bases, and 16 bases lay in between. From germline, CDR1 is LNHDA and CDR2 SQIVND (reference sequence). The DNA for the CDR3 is TGTGCCAGTAGTATAATGTTTGGAGGGGGTCCTGAAGCTTTCTTT. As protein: CASSIMFGGGPEAFF.

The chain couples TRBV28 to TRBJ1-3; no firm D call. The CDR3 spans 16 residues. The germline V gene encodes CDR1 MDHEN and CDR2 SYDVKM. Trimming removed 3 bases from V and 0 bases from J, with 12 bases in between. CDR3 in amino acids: CASSFDPQSSGNTIYF. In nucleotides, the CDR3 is TGTGCCAGCAGTTTTGACCCGCAGAGCTCTGGAAACACCATATATTTT.

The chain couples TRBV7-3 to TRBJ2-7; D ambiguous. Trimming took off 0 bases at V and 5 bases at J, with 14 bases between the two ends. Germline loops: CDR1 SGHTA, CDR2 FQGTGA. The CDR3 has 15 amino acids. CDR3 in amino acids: CASSLTGRPGNEQYF. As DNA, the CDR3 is TGTGCCAGCAGCTTAACCGGACGGCCGGGTAACGAGCAGTACTTC.